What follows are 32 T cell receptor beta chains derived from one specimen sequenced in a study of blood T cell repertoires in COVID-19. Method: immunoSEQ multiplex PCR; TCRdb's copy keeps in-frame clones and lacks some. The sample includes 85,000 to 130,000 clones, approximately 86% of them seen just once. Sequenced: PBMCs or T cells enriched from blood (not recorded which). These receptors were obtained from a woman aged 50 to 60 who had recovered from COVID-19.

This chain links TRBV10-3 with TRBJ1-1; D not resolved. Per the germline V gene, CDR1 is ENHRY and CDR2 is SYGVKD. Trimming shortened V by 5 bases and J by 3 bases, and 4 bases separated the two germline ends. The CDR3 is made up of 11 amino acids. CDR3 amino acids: CAISTDTEAFF. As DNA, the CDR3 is TGTGCCATCAGTACGGACACTGAAGCTTTCTTT.

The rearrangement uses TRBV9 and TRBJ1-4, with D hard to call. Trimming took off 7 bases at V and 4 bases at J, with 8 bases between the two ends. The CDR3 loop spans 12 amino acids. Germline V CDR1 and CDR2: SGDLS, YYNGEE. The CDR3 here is CASGSGNEKLFF. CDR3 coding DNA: TGTGCCAGCGGAAGCGGTAATGAAAAACTGTTTTTT.

CDR3 coding DNA: TGTGCCAGCAGCCAAGACGGGAGACCCTCCTACGAGCAGTACTTC. Its translation: CASSQDGRPSYEQYF. V and J are TRBV3-1 (or the pseudogene TRBV3-2) and TRBJ2-7; weak D call: TRBD2 (6 bases). This CDR3 has 15 residues. CDR1 and CDR2 (germline): LGHDT, YNNKEL (reference sequence). Trimming stripped 0 bases from V and 0 bases from J, with 9 bases between.

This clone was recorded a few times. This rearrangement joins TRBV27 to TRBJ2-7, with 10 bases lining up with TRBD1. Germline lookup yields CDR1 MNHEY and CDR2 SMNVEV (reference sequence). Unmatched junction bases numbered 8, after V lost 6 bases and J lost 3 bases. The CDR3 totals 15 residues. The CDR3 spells CASRVGQGVGYEQYF. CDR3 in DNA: TGTGCCAGCAGGGTAGGACAGGGGGTGGGCTACGAGCAGTACTTC.

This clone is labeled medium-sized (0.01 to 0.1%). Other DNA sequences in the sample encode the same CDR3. CDR3 bases: TGTGCCAGCAGTGACTCGGCGGGAGGGTACAATGAGCAGTTCTTC. This sequence encodes CASSDSAGGYNEQFF. This chain connects TRBV6-4 to TRBJ2-1; 9 bases are shared with TRBD2. The CDR3 is 15 residues long. Germline V CDR1 and CDR2: MRHNA, SNTAGT. Trimming removed 0 bases from V and 4 bases from J; junction bases left unmatched: 1.

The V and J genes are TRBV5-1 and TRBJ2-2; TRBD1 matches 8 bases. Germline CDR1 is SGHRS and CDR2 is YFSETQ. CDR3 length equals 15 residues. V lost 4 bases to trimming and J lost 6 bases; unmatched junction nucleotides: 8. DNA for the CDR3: TGCGCCAGCAGCCTGGGCGGGACAGGCCCCGGGGAGCTGTTTTTT. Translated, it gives CASSLGGTGPGELFF.

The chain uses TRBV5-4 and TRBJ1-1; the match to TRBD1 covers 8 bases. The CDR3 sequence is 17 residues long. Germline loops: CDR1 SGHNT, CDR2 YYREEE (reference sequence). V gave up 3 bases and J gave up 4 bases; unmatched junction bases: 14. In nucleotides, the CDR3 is TGTGCCAGCAGCTCGTTAGGACAGGGAAGATACAGCACTGAAGCTTTCTTT. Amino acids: CASSSLGQGRYSTEAFF.

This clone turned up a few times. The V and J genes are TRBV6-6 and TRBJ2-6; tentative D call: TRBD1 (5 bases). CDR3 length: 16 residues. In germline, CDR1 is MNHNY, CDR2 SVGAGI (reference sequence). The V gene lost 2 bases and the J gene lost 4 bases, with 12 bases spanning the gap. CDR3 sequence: CASSYNTGTGANVLTF. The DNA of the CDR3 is TGTGCCAGCAGTTACAATACAGGTACCGGGGCCAACGTCCTGACTTTC.

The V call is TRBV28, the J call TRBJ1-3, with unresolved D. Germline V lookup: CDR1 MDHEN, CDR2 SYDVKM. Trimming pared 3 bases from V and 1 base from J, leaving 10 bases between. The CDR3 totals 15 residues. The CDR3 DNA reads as TGTGCCAGCAGTTTCGATAGGACTTCTGGAAACACCATATATTTT. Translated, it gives CASSFDRTSGNTIYF.

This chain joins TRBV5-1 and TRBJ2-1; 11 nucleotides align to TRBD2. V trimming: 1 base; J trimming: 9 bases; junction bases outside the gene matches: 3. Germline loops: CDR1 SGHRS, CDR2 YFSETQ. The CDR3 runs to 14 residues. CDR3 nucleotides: TGCGCCAGCAGCTTGACTAGCGGGAGAGGTGAGCAGTTCTTC. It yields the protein CASSLTSGRGEQFF.

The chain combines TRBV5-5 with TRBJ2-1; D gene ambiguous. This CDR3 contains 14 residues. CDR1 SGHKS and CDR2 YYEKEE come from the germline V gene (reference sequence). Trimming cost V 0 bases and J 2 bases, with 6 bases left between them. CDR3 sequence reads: CASSLGLTYNEQFF. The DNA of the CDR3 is TGTGCCAGCAGCTTGGGACTTACCTACAATGAGCAGTTCTTC.

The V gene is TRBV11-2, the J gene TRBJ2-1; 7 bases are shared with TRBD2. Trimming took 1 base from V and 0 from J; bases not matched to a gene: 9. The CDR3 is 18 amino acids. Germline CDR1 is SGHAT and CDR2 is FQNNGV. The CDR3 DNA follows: TGTGCCAGCAGCTTAGCGGGAGGTAGCGTGAGCTCCTACAATGAGCAGTTCTTC. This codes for CASSLAGGSVSSYNEQFF.

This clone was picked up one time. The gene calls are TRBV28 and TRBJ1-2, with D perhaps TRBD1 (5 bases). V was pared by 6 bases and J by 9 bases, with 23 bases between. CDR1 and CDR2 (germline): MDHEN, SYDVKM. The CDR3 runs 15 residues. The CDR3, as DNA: TGTGCCAGCAGACCGGGGACGACCGGGGGATATAGCTACACCTTC. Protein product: CASRPGTTGGYSYTF.

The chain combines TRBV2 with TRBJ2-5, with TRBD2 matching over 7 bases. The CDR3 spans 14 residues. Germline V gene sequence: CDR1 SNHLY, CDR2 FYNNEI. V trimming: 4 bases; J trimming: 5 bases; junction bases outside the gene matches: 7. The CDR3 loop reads CASSAVRRGETQYF. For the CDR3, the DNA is TGTGCCAGCAGTGCGGTCCGGCGGGGGGAGACCCAGTACTTC.

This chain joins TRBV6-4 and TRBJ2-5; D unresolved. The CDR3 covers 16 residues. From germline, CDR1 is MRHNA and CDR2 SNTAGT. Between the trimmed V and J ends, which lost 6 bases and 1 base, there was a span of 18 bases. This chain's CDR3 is CASSSQLPRGQETQYF. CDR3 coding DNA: TGTGCCAGCAGCAGCCAGCTTCCCCGAGGCCAAGAGACCCAGTACTTC.

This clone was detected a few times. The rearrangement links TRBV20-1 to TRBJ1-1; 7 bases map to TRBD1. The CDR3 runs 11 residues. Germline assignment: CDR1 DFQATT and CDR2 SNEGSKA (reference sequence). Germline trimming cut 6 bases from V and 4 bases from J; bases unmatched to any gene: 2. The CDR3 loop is CSASGGTEAFF. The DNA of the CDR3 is TGCAGTGCCTCAGGGGGCACTGAAGCTTTCTTT.

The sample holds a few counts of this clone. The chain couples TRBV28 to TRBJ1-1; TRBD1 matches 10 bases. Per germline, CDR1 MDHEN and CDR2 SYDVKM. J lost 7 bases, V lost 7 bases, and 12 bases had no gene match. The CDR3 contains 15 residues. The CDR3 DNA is TGTGCCAGCAAACGGGCCGGGACAGGGGAAAATGAAGCTTTCTTT. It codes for CASKRAGTGENEAFF.

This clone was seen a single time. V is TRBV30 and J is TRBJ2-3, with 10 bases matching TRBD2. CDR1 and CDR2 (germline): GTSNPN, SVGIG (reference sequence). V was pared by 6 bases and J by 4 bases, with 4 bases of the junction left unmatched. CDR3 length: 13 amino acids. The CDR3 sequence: CACQGLAADTQYF. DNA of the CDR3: TGTGCCTGCCAAGGACTAGCGGCAGATACGCAGTATTTT.

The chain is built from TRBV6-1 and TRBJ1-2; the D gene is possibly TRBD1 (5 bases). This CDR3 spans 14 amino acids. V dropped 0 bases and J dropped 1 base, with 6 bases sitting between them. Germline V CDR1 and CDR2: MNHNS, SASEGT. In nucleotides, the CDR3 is TGTGCCAGCAGTGAAGCCGGGGGTAACTATGGCTACACCTTC. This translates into CASSEAGGNYGYTF.

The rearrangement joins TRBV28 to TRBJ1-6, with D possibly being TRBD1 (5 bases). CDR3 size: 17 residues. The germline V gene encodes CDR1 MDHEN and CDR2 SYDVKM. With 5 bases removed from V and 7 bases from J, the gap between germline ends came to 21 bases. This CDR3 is CASSENRRGYRNSPLHF. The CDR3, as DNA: TGTGCCAGCAGTGAAAACAGAAGGGGCTATCGCAATTCACCCCTCCACTTT.

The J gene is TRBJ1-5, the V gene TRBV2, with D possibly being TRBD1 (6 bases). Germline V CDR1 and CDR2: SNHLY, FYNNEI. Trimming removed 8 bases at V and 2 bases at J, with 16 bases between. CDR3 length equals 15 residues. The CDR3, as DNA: TGTGCCAGCGTCCCCGGGGGGGGCGGCAATCAGCCCCAGCATTTT. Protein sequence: CASVPGGGGNQPQHF. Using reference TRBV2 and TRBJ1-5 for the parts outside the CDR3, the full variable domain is EPEVTQTPSHQVTQMGQEVILRCVPISNHLYFYWYRQILGQKVEFLVSFYNNEISEKSEIFDDQFSVERPDGSNFTLKIRSTKLEDSAMYFCASVPGGGGNQPQHFGDGTRLSIL.

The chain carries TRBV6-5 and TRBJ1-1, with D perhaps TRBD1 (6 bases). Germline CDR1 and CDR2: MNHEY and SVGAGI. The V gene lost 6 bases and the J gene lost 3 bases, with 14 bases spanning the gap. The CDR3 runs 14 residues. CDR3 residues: CASSALQGYTEAFF. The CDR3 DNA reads TGTGCCAGCAGCGCTCTACAGGGATACACTGAAGCTTTCTTT.

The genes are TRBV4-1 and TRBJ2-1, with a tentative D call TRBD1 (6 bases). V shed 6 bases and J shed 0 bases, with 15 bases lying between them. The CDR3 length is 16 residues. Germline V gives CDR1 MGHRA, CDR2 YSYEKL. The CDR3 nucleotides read TGCGCCAGCAGTTTACAGGGTCCGAGCTCCTACAATGAGCAGTTCTTC. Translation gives CASSLQGPSSYNEQFF.

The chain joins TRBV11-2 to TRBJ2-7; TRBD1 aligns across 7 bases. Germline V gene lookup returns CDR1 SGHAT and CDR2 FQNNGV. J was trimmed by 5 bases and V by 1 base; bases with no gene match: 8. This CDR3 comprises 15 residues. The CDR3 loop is CASSLGGTDYHEQYF. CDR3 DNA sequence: TGTGCCAGCAGCTTAGGAGGGACAGACTATCACGAGCAGTACTTC.

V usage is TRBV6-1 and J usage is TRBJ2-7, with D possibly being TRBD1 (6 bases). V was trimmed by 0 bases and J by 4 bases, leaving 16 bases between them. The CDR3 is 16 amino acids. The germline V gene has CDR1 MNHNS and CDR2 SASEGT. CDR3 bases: TGTGCCAGCAGTGAAGCTCAGGGGAGTATCCCTTACGAGCAGTACTTC. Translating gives CASSEAQGSIPYEQYF.

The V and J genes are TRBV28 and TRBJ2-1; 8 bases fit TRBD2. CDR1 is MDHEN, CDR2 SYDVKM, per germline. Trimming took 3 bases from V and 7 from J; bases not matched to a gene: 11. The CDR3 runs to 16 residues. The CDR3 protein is CASSFSRAGVANEQFF. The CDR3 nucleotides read TGTGCCAGCAGTTTCTCCCGAGCGGGAGTGGCGAATGAGCAGTTCTTC. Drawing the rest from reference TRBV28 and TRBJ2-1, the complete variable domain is DVKVTQSSRYLVKRTGEKVFLECVQDMDHENMFWYRQDPGLGLRLIYFSYDVKMKEKGDIPEGYSVSREKKERFSLILESASTNQTSMYLCASSFSRAGVANEQFFGPGTRLTVL.

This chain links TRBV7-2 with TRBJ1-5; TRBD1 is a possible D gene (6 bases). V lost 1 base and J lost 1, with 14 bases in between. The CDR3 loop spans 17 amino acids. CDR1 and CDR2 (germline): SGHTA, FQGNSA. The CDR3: CASSLVGTPWSNQPQHF. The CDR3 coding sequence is TGTGCCAGCAGCTTAGTAGGGACACCCTGGAGCAATCAGCCCCAGCATTTT.

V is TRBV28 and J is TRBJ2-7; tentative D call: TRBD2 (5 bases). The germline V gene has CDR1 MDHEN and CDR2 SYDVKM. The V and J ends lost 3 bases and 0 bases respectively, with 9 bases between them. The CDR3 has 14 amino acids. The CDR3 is CASSFGGSSYEQYF. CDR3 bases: TGTGCCAGCAGTTTCGGTGGGAGCTCCTACGAGCAGTACTTC.

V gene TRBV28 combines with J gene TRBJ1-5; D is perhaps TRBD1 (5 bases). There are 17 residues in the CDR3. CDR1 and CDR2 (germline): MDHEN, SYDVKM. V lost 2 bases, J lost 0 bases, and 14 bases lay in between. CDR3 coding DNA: TGTGCCAGCAGTTTACCCCCCCGGGGGAGTAGCAATCAGCCCCAGCATTTT. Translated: CASSLPPRGSSNQPQHF.

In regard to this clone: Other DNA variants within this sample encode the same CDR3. CDR3 residues: CAISEGGTEAFF. The DNA for the CDR3 is TGTGCCATCAGTGAGGGCGGAACTGAAGCTTTCTTT. The J gene is TRBJ1-1, the V gene TRBV10-3, with D unresolved. From germline, CDR1 is ENHRY and CDR2 SYGVKD. Between the trimmed V and J ends, which lost 2 bases and 5 bases, there was a span of 6 bases. The CDR3 length is 12 residues.

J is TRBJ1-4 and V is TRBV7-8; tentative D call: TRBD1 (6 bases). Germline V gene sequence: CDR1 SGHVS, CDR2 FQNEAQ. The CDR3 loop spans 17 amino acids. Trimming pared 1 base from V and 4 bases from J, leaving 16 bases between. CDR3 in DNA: TGTGCCAGCAGCTTAGGTTACAGAGGGGGTTTTAATGAAAAACTGTTTTTT. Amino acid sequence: CASSLGYRGGFNEKLFF.

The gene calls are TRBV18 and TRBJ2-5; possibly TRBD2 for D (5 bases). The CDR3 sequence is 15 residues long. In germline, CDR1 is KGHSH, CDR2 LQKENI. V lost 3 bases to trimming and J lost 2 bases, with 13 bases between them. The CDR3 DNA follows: TGTGCCAGCTCACCGCTACAACTAGTACAAGAGACCCAGTACTTC. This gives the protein CASSPLQLVQETQYF.